The clone carrying this T cell receptor (beta chain) has just one count. For TCRbeta, the library was prepared with unique molecular identifiers. MiXCR, applied by TCRdb to the PCR reads, yields one record per CDR3 protein. This sample has 610,000 or so distinct CDR3 sequences; around 27% occur once, and the top ten carry around a third. The data are from a study of T-cell reconstitution after alpha-beta-depleted transplantation in children. CDR3 length: 15 amino acids. Germline V gene data show CDR1 as SGHRS and CDR2 as YFSETQ. V trimming: 3 bases; J trimming: 5 bases; junction bases outside the gene matches: 7.

The specimen was PBMCs, collected before TCRalphabeta/CD19-depleted stem cell transplant. The chain couples TRBV5-1 to TRBJ2-5, with 10 bases identical to TRBD1. This receptor was identified in a boy younger than two with Wiskott-Aldrich syndrome, due to receive a stem cell transplant. CDR3 sequence reads: CASSWTGGDVETQYF. The CDR3 DNA reads as TGCGCCAGCAGCTGGACAGGGGGTGACGTGGAGACCCAGTACTTC.